This T cell receptor beta chain was identified in a study of Ad26.COV2.S vaccination and SARS-CoV-2 variants. This CDR3 region has 15 residues. The ends lost 3 bases at V and 4 bases at J; junction bases unmatched: 2. Per the germline V gene, CDR1 is SGHRS and CDR2 is YFSETQ. Treatment of the sample: 15 to 20 received Ad26.COV2.S at low or high dose, single or two shots; roughly 5 received placebo; per-sample allocation not given. Specimen acquisition occurred on day 63 following the initial vaccine or placebo injection. Some clones are missing from TCRdb's copy, which holds only in-frame ones; the method was immunoSEQ multiplex PCR. The sample includes about 350,000 clones, about 88% of them seen just once. This clone was seen a handful of times.

The input for sequencing was peripheral blood, taken in a trial of Ad26.COV2.S vaccine versus placebo. The TCR was taken from a person between 18 and 65 years old who received the Ad26.COV2.S COVID-19 vaccine or a placebo. The rearrangement uses TRBV5-1 and TRBJ2-3; 13 bases line up with TRBD2. CDR3 bases: TGCGCCAGCAGCTCGGGGACTAGCGGGGCAGATACGCAGTATTTT. Encoded protein: CASSSGTSGADTQYF.